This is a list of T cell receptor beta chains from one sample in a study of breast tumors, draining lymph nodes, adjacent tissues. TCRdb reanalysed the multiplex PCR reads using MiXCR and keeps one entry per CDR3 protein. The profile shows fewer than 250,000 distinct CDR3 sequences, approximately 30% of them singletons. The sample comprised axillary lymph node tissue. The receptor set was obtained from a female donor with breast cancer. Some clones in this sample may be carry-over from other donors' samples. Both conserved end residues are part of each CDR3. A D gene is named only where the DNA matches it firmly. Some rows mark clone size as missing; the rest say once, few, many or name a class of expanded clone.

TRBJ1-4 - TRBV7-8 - CASSLGRTTNEKLFF TGTGCCAGCAGCCTAGGAAGGACAACTAATGAAAAACTGTTTTTT
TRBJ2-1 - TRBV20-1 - CSATLGYNGPFF TGCAGTGCGACCCTAGGGTACAATGGGCCGTTCTTC
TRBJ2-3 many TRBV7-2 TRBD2 CASSLNPSGSGDTQYF TGTGCCAGCAGCTTAAACCCTAGCGGGAGTGGTGATACGCAGTATTTT
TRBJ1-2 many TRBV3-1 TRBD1 CASEGRGVYGYTF TGTGCCAGCGAGGGCAGGGGGGTATATGGCTACACCTTC
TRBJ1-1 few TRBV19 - CASKGNTEAFF TGTGCCAGTAAGGGGAACACTGAAGCTTTCTTT
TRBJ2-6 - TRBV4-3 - CASSQGGRANVLTF TGCGCCAGCAGCCAAGGCGGGAGGGCCAACGTCCTGACTTTC
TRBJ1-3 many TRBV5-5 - CASSLVDGPSSGNTIYF TGTGCCAGCAGCTTGGTGGACGGACCCTCCTCTGGAAACACCATATATTTT
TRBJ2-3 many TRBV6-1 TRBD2 CASSELAGGGDTQYF TGTGCCAGCAGTGAGCTAGCGGGAGGAGGAGATACGCAGTATTTT
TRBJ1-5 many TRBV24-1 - CATSDSGTNQPQHF TGTGCCACCAGTGACTCAGGAACCAATCAGCCCCAGCATTTT
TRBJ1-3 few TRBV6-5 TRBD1 CASSPTGVGNTIYF TGTGCCAGCAGCCCGACAGGGGTAGGAAACACCATATATTTT
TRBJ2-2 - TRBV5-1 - CASSLEGASGPNTGELFF TGCGCCAGCAGCTTGGAGGGGGCTAGCGGCCCTAACACCGGGGAGCTGTTTTTT
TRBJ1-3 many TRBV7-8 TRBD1 CASSLEQGVPGNTIYF TGTGCCAGCAGCTTAGAGCAGGGGGTTCCTGGAAACACCATATATTTT
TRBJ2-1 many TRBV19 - CASSIVYNEQFF TGTGCCAGTAGTATAGTCTACAATGAGCAGTTCTTC
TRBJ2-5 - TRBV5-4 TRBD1 CASSQDRPETQYF TGTGCCAGCAGCCAGGACAGGCCAGAGACCCAGTACTTC
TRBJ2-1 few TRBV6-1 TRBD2 CASSSTSGGYNEQFF TGTGCCAGCAGTTCTACTAGCGGGGGATACAATGAGCAGTTCTTC
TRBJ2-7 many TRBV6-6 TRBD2 CASSHSLAGGGSYEQYF TGTGCCAGCAGTCACTCCTTAGCGGGAGGCGGCTCCTACGAGCAGTACTTC
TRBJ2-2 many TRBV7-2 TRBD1 CASSPLLTGGGTGELFF TGTGCCAGCAGCCCGCTCCTCACAGGGGGTGGGACCGGGGAGCTGTTTTTT
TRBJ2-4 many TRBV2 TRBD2 CASIRGAGGGVIQYF TGTGCCAGCATAAGGGGCGCGGGGGGGGGGGTCATTCAGTACTTC
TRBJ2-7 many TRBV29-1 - CSVGAGASYEQYF TGCAGCGTTGGGGCAGGGGCTTCCTACGAGCAGTACTTC
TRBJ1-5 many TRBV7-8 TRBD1 CASSLGTGGLGENQPQHF TGTGCCAGCAGCCTTGGGACAGGGGGCTTAGGGGAAAATCAGCCCCAGCATTTT
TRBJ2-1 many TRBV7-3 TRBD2 CASSSWGGEQFF TGTGCCAGCAGCTCTTGGGGGGGTGAGCAGTTCTTC
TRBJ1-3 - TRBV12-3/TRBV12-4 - CASSLGVGNTIYF TGTGCCAGCAGTTTAGGGGTCGGAAACACCATATATTTT
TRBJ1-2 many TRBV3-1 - CASSQDRTGGYTF TGTGCCAGCAGCCAAGATAGGACGGGGGGCTACACCTTC
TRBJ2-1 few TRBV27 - CASSGRGRDEQFF TGTGCCAGCAGTGGGCGCGGGCGGGATGAGCAGTTCTTC
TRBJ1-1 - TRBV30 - CAWSARREGAAEAFF TGTGCCTGGAGTGCCCGGAGAGAAGGGGCCGCTGAAGCTTTCTTT
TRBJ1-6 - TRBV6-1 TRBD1 CASSPGTGGDSPLHF TGTGCCAGCAGTCCCGGGACAGGGGGTGATTCACCCCTCCACTTT